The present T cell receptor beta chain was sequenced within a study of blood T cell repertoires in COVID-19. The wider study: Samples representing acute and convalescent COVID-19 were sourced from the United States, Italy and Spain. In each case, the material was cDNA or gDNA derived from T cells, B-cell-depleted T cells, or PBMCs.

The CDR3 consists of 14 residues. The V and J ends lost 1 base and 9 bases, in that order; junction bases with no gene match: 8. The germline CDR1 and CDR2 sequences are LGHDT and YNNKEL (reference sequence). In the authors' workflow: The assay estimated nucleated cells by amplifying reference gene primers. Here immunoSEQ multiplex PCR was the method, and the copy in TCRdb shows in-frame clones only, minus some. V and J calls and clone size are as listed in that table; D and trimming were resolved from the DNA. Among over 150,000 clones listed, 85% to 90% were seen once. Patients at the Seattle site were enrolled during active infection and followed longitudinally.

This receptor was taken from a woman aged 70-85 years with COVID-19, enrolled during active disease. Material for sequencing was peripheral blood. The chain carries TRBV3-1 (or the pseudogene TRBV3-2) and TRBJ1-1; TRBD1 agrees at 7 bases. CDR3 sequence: CASSQAVDRQKAFF. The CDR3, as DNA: TGTGCCAGCAGCCAAGCCGTGGACAGGCAAAAAGCTTTCTTT.